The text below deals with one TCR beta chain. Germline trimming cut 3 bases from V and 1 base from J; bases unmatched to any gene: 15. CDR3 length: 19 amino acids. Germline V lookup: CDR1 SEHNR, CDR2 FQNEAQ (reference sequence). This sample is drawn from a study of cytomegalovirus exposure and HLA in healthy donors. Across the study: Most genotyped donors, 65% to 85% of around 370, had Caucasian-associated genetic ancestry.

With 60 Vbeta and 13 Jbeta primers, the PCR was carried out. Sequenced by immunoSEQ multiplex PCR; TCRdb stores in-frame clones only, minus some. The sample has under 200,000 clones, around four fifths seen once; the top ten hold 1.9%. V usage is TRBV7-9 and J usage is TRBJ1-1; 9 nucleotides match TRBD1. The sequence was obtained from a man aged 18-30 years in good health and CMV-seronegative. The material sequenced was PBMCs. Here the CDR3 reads CASSFARPPQGARNTEAFF. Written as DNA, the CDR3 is TGTGCCAGCAGCTTTGCCAGGCCACCACAGGGGGCCCGGAACACTGAAGCTTTCTTT.